The source of this T cell receptor beta chain is a study of CD8+CD57+ T cells in acquired aplastic anemia (dated by TCRdb to the late 2010s). Background on the whole study: A mean of approximately 3 ug of DNA, ranging from roughly 0.19 to 27.4 ug, was extracted from sorted CD4+ and CD8+ cells. For healthy donor samples, the average read count was about 10 million for CD4+ cells and 11 million to 13 million for CD8+ cells.

As to this clonotype: There is no known antigen for this receptor. The record has no base qualities; no much larger clone is one base away.

In the study, sorted CD4+ and CD8+ blood T cells from patients with severe aplastic anemia and from healthy subjects underwent deep sequencing of TCR repertoires. Ficoll-Paque density gradient centrifugation was used to isolate peripheral blood mononuclear cells. Before DNA was extracted, CD4+ and CD8+ T cells were sorted using either FACS or magnetic beads. Here is what the overall study found, with its caveats: No significant difference in CD8+ Simpson's diversity was found between patients and healthy controls (P=0.060). Twenty-nine CD8+ CDR3 sequences were found in both patients and controls but appeared to be highly expressed in patients and within the immunodominant clones of the patients.

CDR1 and CDR2, per the germline V gene, are SNHLY and FYNNEI. V drops 3 bases and J drops 4 bases, leaving 13 bases in between. The CDR3 runs 15 residues from the cysteine to the phenylalanine. Left in the record is the CDR3 DNA by itself, 45 bases read in frame from the first base. Genomic DNA served as template for TCR beta VDJ combination and CDR3 sequence profiling. An Illumina HiSeq 2000 was used for TCR repertoire sequencing. Per the source publication's procedure: Repertoire assessment relied on Simpson's diversity index, CDR3 size and DJ length profiles, and TRBV/TRBJ rearrangement plots. The immunodominant clone was defined as the most abundant DNA sequence in deep sequencing data. CDR3 amino acid sequences were checked for sharing across subjects and were also compared against the VDJdb database and published repertoires. Clones were called with MiXCR by TCRdb after fastp trimmed the public reads at Q25, and only in-frame beta chains were retained. Every CDR3 protein is listed once, alongside the most common genes and DNA of its rows. TCRdb, not the authors, supplied the V and J calls. This sample comprises roughly 200,000 distinct CDR3 sequences, under 65% of them detected only once. The ten largest clones capture less than 30% of the sample.

Sequences were obtained from sorted CD4+, CD8+, or CD8+CD57+ T cells (not recorded which) from PBMCs. The receptor chain draws on TRBV2 and TRBJ1-5; matching of 5 bases hints at TRBD1 as the D gene. This TCR derives from a human donor in good health. The DNA is as follows: TGTGCCAGCAGTGAGTTTGTGGGGGGGAATCAGCCCCAGCATTTT. Its coded protein is CASSEFVGGNQPQHF.